The 28 T cell receptor beta chains below all came from one sample that was sequenced in a study of CD8 T cells in Susac syndrome. With random hexamers, reverse transcription was performed on about 0.5 to 1 ug of RNA. MiXCR, run by TCRdb on the immunoSEQ multiplex PCR reads, gives a single entry per CDR3 protein. In the table there are roughly 140,000 distinct CDR3 sequences, 95% of which are singletons. The sample comprised CD4+ T cells from PBMCs. Receptor source: a human donor with Susac syndrome.

The J gene is TRBJ1-2, the V gene TRBV20-1; 7 bases fit TRBD1. The CDR3 contains 13 residues. Germline V gene sequence: CDR1 DFQATT, CDR2 SNEGSKA (reference sequence). V was clipped by 5 bases and J by 8 bases; unmatched bases: 11. CDR3 region: CSAPQGGDQGYTF. CDR3 in DNA: TGCAGTGCTCCCCAGGGGGGGGACCAAGGCTACACCTTC.

The J gene is TRBJ2-3, the V gene TRBV7-9, with TRBD2 matching over 7 bases. CDR1 and CDR2 from the germline V gene are SEHNR and FQNEAQ (reference sequence). Trimming cost V 11 bases and J 1 base; bases outside gene matches: 6. The CDR3 consists of 13 residues. The CDR3 here is CAGTAGGTDTQYF. The CDR3 nucleotides read TGTGCCGGGACCGCGGGGGGCACAGATACGCAGTATTTT.

This chain uses TRBV23-1 with TRBJ1-6, with 8 bases lining up with TRBD1. TRBV23-1 falls under the ORF class, with uncertain function. The CDR3 runs to 17 residues. Germline trimming cut 2 bases from V and 7 bases from J; bases unmatched to any gene: 10. CDR3 region: CASSQILRGLRNSPLHF. The CDR3 bases are TGCGCCAGCAGTCAAATCCTCAGGGGGCTGAGGAATTCACCCCTCCACTTT.

The chain carries TRBV29-1 and TRBJ2-6, with D uncertain. Trimming took 6 bases from V and 0 from J, leaving 6 bases between them. The CDR3 contains 13 residues. Germline lookup yields CDR1 SQVTM and CDR2 ANQGSEA. CDR3 loop: CSVRGSGANVLTF. The CDR3 nucleotides are TGCAGCGTGCGCGGCTCTGGGGCCAACGTCCTGACTTTC.

This sequence joins TRBV19 and TRBJ2-3; 7 bases are a match to TRBD1. This CDR3 spans 11 amino acids. Germline V gene sequence: CDR1 LNHDA, CDR2 SQIVND (reference sequence). V lost 10 bases, J lost 7 bases, and 5 bases stayed unmatched. This CDR3 is CATLQGNTQYF. The CDR3 DNA reads as TGTGCCACCTTACAGGGGAATACGCAGTATTTT.

J is TRBJ1-1 and V is TRBV6-1; 8 bases map to TRBD1. The CDR3 runs to 13 residues. After removal of 6 bases from V and 6 bases from J, the junction contained 6 bases not matched to a gene. Looked up from germline, CDR1 is MNHNS and CDR2 is SASEGT. This chain's CDR3 is CASRDRAWAEAFF. CDR3 nucleotides: TGTGCCAGCAGGGACAGGGCTTGGGCTGAAGCTTTCTTT.

The V call is TRBV5-1, the J call TRBJ2-2, with D tentatively TRBD1 (6 bases). The germline CDR1 and CDR2 sequences are SGHRS and YFSETQ. Trimming took off 5 bases at V and 0 bases at J, with 14 bases between the two ends. The CDR3 runs 16 residues. The CDR3 reads CASSSTGNTNTGELFF. For the CDR3, the DNA is TGCGCCAGCAGTTCGACAGGCAATACGAACACCGGGGAGCTGTTTTTT.

This clonotype was observed a single time. The chain recombines TRBV2 with TRBJ1-2; D is unresolved. The V end lost 4 bases, the J end lost 12 bases, and 12 bases lay between the germline ends. Germline CDR1 reads SNHLY; CDR2 reads FYNNEI. The CDR3 covers 11 residues. Written as DNA, the CDR3 is TGTGCCAGCAGTGGCACAGAGGCTAACACCTTC. Its protein product is CASSGTEANTF.

V usage is TRBV12-3 or TRBV12-4 and J usage is TRBJ1-6; the D gene is possibly TRBD1 (6 bases). The CDR3 runs 15 residues. Trimming cost V 5 bases and J 9 bases, with 17 bases left between them. This CDR3 reads CASSRRDTGGSPLHF. CDR3 nucleotide sequence: TGTGCCAGCAGTCGACGGGACACCGGGGGTTCACCCCTCCACTTT.

The rearrangement uses TRBV13 and TRBJ1-2; 10 bases match TRBD1. This CDR3 comprises 15 residues. Germline V gene sequence: CDR1 PRHDT, CDR2 FYEKMQ (reference sequence). The V gene end was trimmed by 6 bases and the J gene end by 4 bases; junction bases not matched to a gene: 8. CDR3 bases: TGTGCCAGCAGAACCACCGGGACAGGGGTCTATGGCTACACCTTC. Protein product: CASRTTGTGVYGYTF.

V and J are TRBV27 and TRBJ1-4; 7 nucleotides align to TRBD1. CDR1 and CDR2 (germline): MNHEY, SMNVEV (reference sequence). V lost 6 bases, J lost 8 bases, and 9 bases stayed unmatched. There are 14 residues in the CDR3. The CDR3 sequence: CASRPSGGGEKLFF. The DNA of the CDR3 is TGTGCCAGCAGGCCTTCAGGGGGTGGAGAAAAACTGTTTTTT.

The chain couples TRBV29-1 to TRBJ2-2; 14 bases align to TRBD2. CDR3 length equals 17 residues. Unmatched junction bases numbered 8, after V lost 4 bases and J lost 4 bases. Germline CDR1 is SQVTM and CDR2 is ANQGSEA. In nucleotides, the CDR3 is TGCAGCGTTGGTGGGACTAGCGGGGGTTCGGGCACCGGGGAGCTGTTTTTT. This sequence encodes CSVGGTSGGSGTGELFF.

This clonotype was observed a single time. The chain couples TRBV2 to TRBJ2-5; D gene uncertain. CDR1 and CDR2 from the germline V gene are SNHLY and FYNNEI. V was clipped by 3 bases and J by 10 bases, with 6 bases between them. The CDR3 consists of 10 residues. The CDR3 region has the DNA TGTGCCAGCAGTGAGGCGGTCCAGTACTTC. Translated: CASSEAVQYF.

The genes are TRBV9 and TRBJ1-1; D possibly corresponds to TRBD1 (5 bases). CDR3 length equals 13 residues. Trimming stripped 0 bases from V and 4 bases from J, with 7 bases between. Germline loops: CDR1 SGDLS, CDR2 YYNGEE. CDR3 in DNA: TGTGCCAGCAGCGTAGGTGGGGCCACTGAAGCTTTCTTT. Protein sequence: CASSVGGATEAFF.

The genes are TRBV10-3 and TRBJ2-7; 11 nucleotides line up with TRBD2. Germline-derived CDR1 and CDR2 are ENHRY and SYGVKD. V lost 6 bases and J lost 1; bases outside the gene matches: 5. This CDR3 is built from 15 residues. CDR3 protein: CAISLTSGDSYEQYF. CDR3 in DNA: TGTGCCATCAGCCTGACTAGCGGGGATTCCTACGAGCAGTACTTC.

The J gene is TRBJ1-5, the V gene TRBV20-1; D uncertain. V was cut by 3 bases and J by 0 bases, with 9 bases left in between. This CDR3 has 14 amino acids. CDR1 and CDR2 (germline): DFQATT, SNEGSKA (reference sequence). The CDR3 here is CSASPRDSNQPQHF. The CDR3 region has the DNA TGCAGTGCTAGCCCCAGAGATAGCAATCAGCCCCAGCATTTT.

The V call is TRBV18, the J call TRBJ2-7, with D possibly matching TRBD2 (5 bases). CDR3 size: 16 residues. The V gene's germline CDR1 is KGHSH and CDR2 LQKENI. Between the trimmed V and J ends, which lost 5 bases and 3 bases, there was a span of 20 bases. CDR3 bases: TGTGCCAGCTCAGAAGGTCTCACCACAAGCGGCTACGAGCAGTACTTC. Amino acid sequence: CASSEGLTTSGYEQYF.

V gene TRBV15 combines with J gene TRBJ1-2, with D hard to call. Germline lookup yields CDR1 LNHNV and CDR2 YYDKDF (reference sequence). Trimming removed 1 base at V and 5 bases at J, with 14 bases between. The CDR3 is made up of 15 amino acids. CDR3 bases: TGTGCCACCAGCAGAGTTCGGGCAGCCTTTTATGGCTACACCTTC. This translates into CATSRVRAAFYGYTF.

The sample holds one count of this clonotype. The J gene is TRBJ2-7, the V gene TRBV20-1; unclear D gene. The CDR3 consists of 13 residues. CDR1 is DFQATT and CDR2 is SNEGSKA in the germline V gene (reference sequence). Trimming shortened V by 7 bases and J by 2 bases, and 15 bases separated the two germline ends. The chain's CDR3 is CSGVNSAAYEQYF. The DNA for the CDR3 is TGCAGTGGGGTTAACAGCGCTGCCTACGAGCAGTACTTC.

A single count supports this clonotype. V gene TRBV3-1 combines with J gene TRBJ1-5; TRBD1 is a possible D gene (5 bases). The germline CDR1 and CDR2 sequences are LGHDT and YNNKEL (reference sequence). The CDR3 contains 12 residues. Trimming took off 3 bases at V and 13 bases at J, with 13 bases between the two ends. CDR3 loop: CASSQGLDRQHF. The CDR3 DNA follows: TGTGCCAGCAGCCAGGGACTGGACCGGCAGCATTTT.

V usage is TRBV7-2 and J usage is TRBJ2-2, with D uncertain. This CDR3 has 14 residues. Per germline, CDR1 SGHTA and CDR2 FQGNSA. Trimming cost V 5 bases and J 1 base, with 8 bases left between them. The CDR3 DNA follows: TGTGCCAGCAGCCCTACAGTGAACACCGGGGAGCTGTTTTTT. This encodes CASSPTVNTGELFF. The full variable domain, completed using reference TRBV7-2 and TRBJ2-2, is GAGVSQSPSNKVTEKGKDVELRCDPISGHTALYWYRQSLGQGLEFLIYFQGNSAPDKSGLPSDRFSAERTGGSVSTLTIQRTQQEDSAVYLCASSPTVNTGELFFGEGSRLTVL.

The genes are TRBV20-1 and TRBJ1-4; D gene uncertain. The germline V gene has CDR1 DFQATT and CDR2 SNEGSKA (reference sequence). Trimming took off 4 bases at V and 4 bases at J, with 10 bases between the two ends. This CDR3 contains 13 residues. CDR3 DNA: TGCAGTGCTATGCCGCGAAATAATGAAAAACTGTTTTTT. This translates into CSAMPRNNEKLFF.

CDR3 sequence reads: CASSLTPWNNSPLHF. The CDR3 DNA is TGTGCCAGCAGTTTAACCCCCTGGAATAATTCACCCCTCCACTTT. The chain is built from TRBV27 and TRBJ1-6; D not certain. Germline CDR1 reads MNHEY; CDR2 reads SMNVEV (reference sequence). V dropped 2 bases and J dropped 5 bases, with 10 bases sitting between them. The CDR3 sequence is 15 residues long.

This sequence joins TRBV29-1 and TRBJ2-7, with D tentatively TRBD1 (6 bases). The CDR3 has 13 amino acids. Germline V gene sequence: CDR1 SQVTM, CDR2 ANQGSEA. V lost 3 bases and J lost 7, with 16 bases in between. CDR3 DNA sequence: TGCAGCGTTGATAATCATGGGGGCGCGGAGCAGTACTTC. Protein product: CSVDNHGGAEQYF.

This rearrangement joins TRBV18 to TRBJ1-6; D is undetermined. CDR3 length: 13 amino acids. V lost 3 bases and J lost 8, with 8 bases in between. The germline V gene encodes CDR1 KGHSH and CDR2 LQKENI. The CDR3 spells CASSPGTHSPLHF. The CDR3, as DNA: TGTGCCAGCTCACCCGGTACCCATTCACCCCTCCACTTT.

The chain is built from TRBV13 and TRBJ1-1, with D possibly TRBD1 on 5 matching bases. The CDR3 is 11 amino acids. CDR1 is PRHDT, CDR2 FYEKMQ, per germline (reference sequence). V lost 7 bases to trimming and J lost 9 bases, with 12 bases between them. CDR3 sequence reads: CASTMQGQAFF. The CDR3 region has the DNA TGTGCCAGCACCATGCAGGGACAAGCTTTCTTT. Full variable domain (rest looked up from reference TRBV13 and TRBJ1-1): AAGVIQSPRHLIKEKRETATLKCYPIPRHDTVYWYQQGPGQDPQFLISFYEKMQSDKGSIPDRFSAQQFSDYHSELNMSSLELGDSALYFCASTMQGQAFFGQGTRLTVV.

V is TRBV7-9 and J is TRBJ2-1; D may be TRBD1 or TRBD2 (6 bases each). In germline, CDR1 is SEHNR, CDR2 FQNEAQ (reference sequence). This CDR3 region has 14 residues. Trimming removed 10 bases at V and 6 bases at J, with 19 bases between. CDR3 nucleotides: TGTGCCATGGGGGCGGGGCGCCACACCAATGAGCAGTTCTTC. Amino acid sequence: CAMGAGRHTNEQFF. Full variable domain (outside the CDR3, taken from reference TRBV7-9 and TRBJ2-1): DTGVSQNPRHKITKRGQNVTFRCDPISEHNRLYWYRQTLGQGPEFLTYFQNEAQLEKSRLLSDRFSAERPKGSFSTLEIQRTEQGDSAMYLCAMGAGRHTNEQFFGPGTRLTVL.

The chain recombines TRBV5-6 with TRBJ2-3; unclear D gene. CDR1 and CDR2 from the germline V gene are SGHDT and YYEEEE. Trimming stripped 0 bases from V and 3 bases from J, with 11 bases between. The CDR3 consists of 15 residues. The chain's CDR3 is CASSLVAMGTDTQYF. The CDR3 DNA reads as TGTGCCAGCAGCTTGGTCGCAATGGGGACAGATACGCAGTATTTT.